Following are 27 T cell receptor beta chains from one sample sequenced in a study of cytomegalovirus exposure and HLA in healthy donors. PCR involved 60 Vbeta and 13 Jbeta primers. Using immunoSEQ multiplex PCR, the repertoire was profiled, and TCRdb retains in-frame clones only, with some absent. Of 200,000 or so clones in the sample, about four fifths were seen once. Material for sequencing was PBMCs. Source of these receptors: a man aged 30-40 years in good health and CMV-seronegative.

This clone was detected only a few times. CDR3: CASSLATGLNYGYTF. CDR3 sequence (DNA): TGTGCCAGCAGCTTAGCGACAGGGCTTAACTATGGCTACACCTTC. J is TRBJ1-2 and V is TRBV7-2, with 7 bases matching TRBD1. The CDR3 consists of 15 residues. Germline CDR1 reads SGHTA; CDR2 reads FQGNSA. V was pared by 0 bases and J by 1 base, with 2 bases of the junction left unmatched.

J is TRBJ2-1 and V is TRBV5-1; TRBD1 is a possible D gene (6 bases). The ends were cut back, 7 bases at V and 6 bases at J, with 14 bases in the middle. This CDR3 spans 13 amino acids. Germline V lookup: CDR1 SGHRS, CDR2 YFSETQ. The DNA of the CDR3 is TGCGCCAGCCGCCAGGGGTTTGGCAATGAGCAGTTCTTC. Residues: CASRQGFGNEQFF.

J is TRBJ2-5 and V is TRBV7-6, with D perhaps matching TRBD1 (5 bases). Trimming stripped 3 bases from V and 4 bases from J, with 15 bases between. The CDR3 is 15 amino acids. CDR1 and CDR2 from the germline V gene are SGHVS and FNYEAQ. This chain's CDR3 is CASSFEWGPGETQYF. The CDR3 bases are TGTGCCAGCAGCTTTGAATGGGGCCCGGGAGAGACCCAGTACTTC.

The chain carries TRBV4-1 and TRBJ2-5; perhaps TRBD1 as D (6 bases). V lost 1 base and J lost 5, with 11 bases in between. The CDR3 sequence is 14 residues long. CDR1 is MGHRA, CDR2 YSYEKL, per germline. CDR3 loop: CASSQAQGGETQYF. In DNA form, the CDR3 reads TGCGCCAGCAGCCAAGCACAGGGTGGGGAGACCCAGTACTTC.

The rearrangement joins TRBV27 to TRBJ2-7; TRBD1 might be the D (6 bases). The V gene lost 2 bases and the J gene lost 2 bases, with 7 bases spanning the gap. This CDR3 has 13 residues. Germline V gene lookup returns CDR1 MNHEY and CDR2 SMNVEV (reference sequence). CDR3 residues: CASSLRQAYEQYF. The CDR3 region has the DNA TGTGCCAGCAGTTTACGACAGGCCTACGAGCAGTACTTC.

The V gene is TRBV7-6, the J gene TRBJ2-5; maybe TRBD1 (5 bases). This CDR3 is built from 15 residues. CDR1 and CDR2 (germline): SGHVS, FNYEAQ. The V and J ends lost 1 base and 1 base respectively, with 10 bases between them. The CDR3 loop reads CASSLDDSFQETQYF. CDR3 DNA: TGTGCCAGCAGCTTAGATGACAGTTTCCAAGAGACCCAGTACTTC.

The V and J genes are TRBV27 and TRBJ2-1; D perhaps matches TRBD1 (6 bases). This CDR3 has 11 residues. The V end was cut by 6 bases, the J end by 7 bases, with 7 bases between. Germline V gives CDR1 MNHEY, CDR2 SMNVEV (reference sequence). In nucleotides, the CDR3 is TGTGCCAGCAGAAGGGGGAATGAGCAGTTCTTC. Translating it yields CASRRGNEQFF.

The chain is built from TRBV11-2 and TRBJ1-1; TRBD1 is a possible D gene (6 bases). Germline V gene data show CDR1 as SGHAT and CDR2 as FQNNGV. V lost 5 bases, J lost 0 bases, and 22 bases lay in between. This CDR3 contains 18 residues. The CDR3 DNA reads TGTGCCAGCAGCCTCCCTTTTGGGGGCCAACTTATGAACACTGAAGCTTTCTTT. It yields the protein CASSLPFGGQLMNTEAFF. The full variable domain, rest sourced from reference TRBV11-2 and TRBJ1-1, is EAGVAQSPRYKIIEKRQSVAFWCNPISGHATLYWYQQILGQGPKLLIQFQNNGVVDDSQLPKDRFSAERLKGVDSTLKIQPAKLEDSAVYLCASSLPFGGQLMNTEAFFGQGTRLTVV.

This clone was detected once. CDR3 in amino acids: CASSPPSGETQYF. The CDR3 DNA follows: TGTGCCAGCTCACCACCTAGCGGGGAGACCCAGTACTTC. The chain is built from TRBV18 and TRBJ2-5, with TRBD2 matching over 7 bases. Germline values: CDR1 KGHSH, CDR2 LQKENI. The CDR3 totals 13 residues. Trimming removed 0 bases from V and 5 bases from J; junction bases left unmatched: 0. Together with reference TRBV18 and TRBJ2-5, the CDR3 gives the full variable domain: NAGVMQNPRHLVRRRGQEARLRCSPMKGHSHVYWYRQLPEEGLKFMVYLQKENIIDESGMPKERFSAEFPKEGPSILRIQQVVRGDSAAYFCASSPPSGETQYFGPGTRLLVL.

This sequence joins TRBV7-6 and TRBJ2-7; TRBD1 is a possible D gene (6 bases). CDR3 length: 17 residues. V was cut by 0 bases and J by 3 bases, with 18 bases left in between. Germline assignment: CDR1 SGHVS and CDR2 FNYEAQ. Here the CDR3 reads CASSLATSRDIYYEQYF. In DNA form, the CDR3 reads TGTGCCAGCAGCTTAGCCACCAGCCGGGACATTTACTACGAGCAGTACTTC.

In this sample, this clone turned up a few times. This rearrangement joins TRBV18 to TRBJ2-5, with 7 bases that match TRBD1. This CDR3 region has 13 residues. Germline V gene lookup returns CDR1 KGHSH and CDR2 LQKENI. Trimming took 3 bases from V and 3 from J; bases not matched to a gene: 1. The CDR3 protein is CASSPGTEETQYF. CDR3 bases: TGTGCCAGCTCACCCGGGACAGAAGAGACCCAGTACTTC.

The rearrangement links TRBV5-6 to TRBJ2-3, with a tentative D call TRBD2 (6 bases). Germline V gene data show CDR1 as SGHDT and CDR2 as YYEEEE. Trimming removed 4 bases at V and 3 bases at J, with 15 bases between. The length of the CDR3 is 15 residues. Here the CDR3 reads CASSPGAEGTDTQYF. The DNA for the CDR3 is TGTGCCAGCAGCCCGGGAGCGGAGGGGACAGATACGCAGTATTTT.

This clone was counted between two and nine times. The rearrangement joins TRBV9 to TRBJ2-7, with a weak D call TRBD2 (6 bases). Germline V gene lookup returns CDR1 SGDLS and CDR2 YYNGEE. Trimming cost V 2 bases and J 1 base, with 13 bases left between them. The CDR3 length is 15 residues. CDR3 bases: TGTGCCAGCAGCGTGTCGGGGGTGAATTCCTACGAGCAGTACTTC. It codes for CASSVSGVNSYEQYF.

The J gene is TRBJ1-2, the V gene TRBV29-1, with 7 bases identical to TRBD1. Germline values: CDR1 SQVTM, CDR2 ANQGSEA. V dropped 6 bases and J dropped 5; count of bases not matched to a gene: 6. CDR3 length: 12 amino acids. The chain's CDR3 is CSVNRGGYGYTF. CDR3 nucleotides: TGCAGCGTCAACAGGGGCGGGTATGGCTACACCTTC.

V is TRBV2 and J is TRBJ1-2; 11 bases align to TRBD1. Trimming took 8 bases from V and 4 from J; bases not matched to a gene: 18. CDR1 SNHLY and CDR2 FYNNEI come from the germline V gene. The length of the CDR3 is 18 residues. In DNA, the CDR3 is TGTGCCAGCGTCAGAACCGGGACAGGGGGTCGAGCCCTCTATGGCTACACCTTC. The encoded protein is CASVRTGTGGRALYGYTF.

This clone was observed a handful of times. The V and J genes are TRBV4-3 and TRBJ2-7; D gene ambiguous. CDR3 length equals 14 residues. The germline V gene encodes CDR1 LGHNA and CDR2 YSLEER. Trimming took 0 bases from V and 7 from J, leaving 13 bases between them. As DNA, the CDR3 is TGCGCCAGCAGCCAAGATCTTGCATTACGGGAGCAGTACTTC. It encodes CASSQDLALREQYF.

The chain couples TRBV10-1 to TRBJ2-5; maybe TRBD1 (6 bases). Germline CDR1 reads WNHNN; CDR2 reads SYGVQD (reference sequence). The V and J ends lost 6 bases and 4 bases respectively, with 18 bases between them. CDR3 length equals 15 residues. DNA of the CDR3: TGCGCCAGCAGCCAAGCGGCAGGGGTTGGAGAGACCCAGTACTTC. Residues: CASSQAAGVGETQYF.

The chain uses TRBV18 and TRBJ2-7, with a tentative D call TRBD1 (5 bases). The CDR3 is 17 residues long. V was pared by 4 bases and J by 3 bases, with 22 bases between. Germline V gene sequence: CDR1 KGHSH, CDR2 LQKENI. CDR3 protein: CASSQMEFIGDVYEQYF. The CDR3 DNA follows: TGTGCCAGCTCACAAATGGAGTTCATAGGGGATGTCTACGAGCAGTACTTC.

Comment on this clone: The junction shows a germline mismatch at one end, possibly a read error. This chain links TRBV7-9 with TRBJ2-6; 7 nucleotides agree with TRBD1. Germline V gives CDR1 SEHNR, CDR2 FQNEAQ (reference sequence). CDR3 size: 17 residues. The CDR3 DNA sequence: TGTGCCAGCAGTCGGATTCAGGGGGTAGCTGGGGCCAGCGTCCTGACTTTC. This translates into CASSRIQGVAGASVLTF.

The chain couples TRBV5-1 to TRBJ2-2; D remains unclear. V was clipped by 1 base and J by 2 bases, with 6 bases between them. The CDR3 covers 14 residues. Per germline, CDR1 SGHRS and CDR2 YFSETQ. The CDR3, as DNA: TGCGCCAGCAGCTTGAATCTAAACACCGGGGAGCTGTTTTTT. Its translation is CASSLNLNTGELFF.

This rearrangement joins TRBV27 to TRBJ2-7; TRBD2 matches 7 bases. Trimming cost V 0 bases and J 4 bases; bases outside gene matches: 3. Germline lookup yields CDR1 MNHEY and CDR2 SMNVEV (reference sequence). The CDR3 contains 14 residues. As DNA, the CDR3 is TGTGCCAGCAGTTTATCGGGGGGGTTATACGAGCAGTACTTC. It specifies CASSLSGGLYEQYF.

This clone was seen more than once but under ten times. The chain has TRBV7-3 and TRBJ2-7; D might be TRBD1 (6 bases). Trimming pared 6 bases from V and 5 bases from J, leaving 14 bases between. The germline CDR1 and CDR2 sequences are SGHTA and FQGTGA. CDR3 length: 13 amino acids. CDR3 amino acids: CASSTGRGDEQYF. In DNA form, the CDR3 reads TGTGCCAGCAGTACGGGCAGGGGTGACGAGCAGTACTTC.

The V and J genes are TRBV5-6 and TRBJ2-7; 8 bases line up with TRBD2. The CDR3 extends over 14 amino acids. CDR1 and CDR2 from the germline V gene are SGHDT and YYEEEE. With 7 bases clipped from V and 10 bases from J, the junction kept 16 bases outside the gene matches. The CDR3 spells CASGGDGLLAGQYF. The DNA for the CDR3 is TGTGCCAGCGGGGGAGACGGCCTTCTAGCGGGTCAGTACTTC.

The chain couples TRBV7-8 to TRBJ1-5; D is unresolved. V lost 2 bases to trimming and J lost 2 bases, with 16 bases between them. Germline lookup yields CDR1 SGHVS and CDR2 FQNEAQ. CDR3 size: 17 residues. The chain's CDR3 is CASSLSDPRRGNQPQHF. CDR3 DNA sequence: TGTGCCAGCAGCTTATCCGACCCCCGGAGGGGCAATCAGCCCCAGCATTTT. Supplemented by reference TRBV7-8 and TRBJ1-5, the full variable domain reads GAGVSQSPRYKVAKRGQDVALRCDPISGHVSLFWYQQALGQGPEFLTYFQNEAQLDKSGLPSDRFFAERPEGSVSTLKIQRTQQEDSAVYLCASSLSDPRRGNQPQHFGDGTRLSIL.

Worth noting for this clone: Relative to the germline gene, one junction end is altered; a read error may explain this. The sample carries other DNA sequences with the same CDR3. J is TRBJ2-1 and V is TRBV4-1; D gene unclear. The CDR3 loop spans 12 amino acids. Per germline, CDR1 MGHRA and CDR2 YSYEKL. The CDR3 loop reads CASSQASNEQFF. CDR3 coding DNA: TGTGCCAGCAGCCAAGCTAGCAATGAGCAGTTCTTC.

In its sample, this clone was seen a few times. This chain uses TRBV14 with TRBJ2-3; D ambiguous. CDR3 length: 16 residues. Germline loops: CDR1 SGHDN, CDR2 FVKESK. Trimming pared 1 base from V and 0 bases from J, leaving 11 bases between. CDR3 nucleotides: TGTGCCAGCAGCCAAGGGGTCGGGTCTAGCACAGATACGCAGTATTTT. It translates to CASSQGVGSSTDTQYF.

A remark on this clone: At the DNA level, this CDR3 is encoded by other sequences in the same sample as well. The J gene is TRBJ1-1, the V gene TRBV11-2; D is unclear. The CDR3 covers 13 residues. Germline CDR1 reads SGHAT; CDR2 reads FQNNGV. Trimming cost V 4 bases and J 0 bases, with 6 bases left between them. The CDR3 coding sequence is TGTGCCAGCAGCTCGCGGATGAACACTGAAGCTTTCTTT. It translates to CASSSRMNTEAFF.